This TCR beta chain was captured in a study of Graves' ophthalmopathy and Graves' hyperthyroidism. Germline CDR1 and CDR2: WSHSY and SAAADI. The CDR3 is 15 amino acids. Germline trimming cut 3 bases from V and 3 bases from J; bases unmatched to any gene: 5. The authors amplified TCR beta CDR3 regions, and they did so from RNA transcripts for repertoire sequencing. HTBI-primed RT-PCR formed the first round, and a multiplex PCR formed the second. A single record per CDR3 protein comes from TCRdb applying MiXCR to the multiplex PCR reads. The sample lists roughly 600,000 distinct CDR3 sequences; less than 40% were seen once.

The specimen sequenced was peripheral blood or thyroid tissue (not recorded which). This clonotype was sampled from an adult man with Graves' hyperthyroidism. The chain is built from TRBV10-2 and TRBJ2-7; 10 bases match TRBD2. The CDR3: CASSEGLAGGYEQYF. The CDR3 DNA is TGCGCCAGCAGTGAAGGTTTAGCGGGGGGCTACGAGCAGTACTTC.